This T cell receptor (beta chain) was retrieved from a study of cytomegalovirus exposure and HLA in healthy donors. Study-level results: The dataset shows that most TCR sequences were rare, while some public TCRs occurred in many donors. According to a later analysis, most TCR beta chains associated with CMV appeared HLA-restricted. The likely explanation for a cluster of highly shared sequence variants was sequencing artifact. A reported reduction in N-insertions relative to the approximately 670-donor mean was seen in an Asian-associated ancestry cluster in a later analysis.

A remark on this clone: Its antigen is undetermined.

V trimming: 6 bases; J trimming: 6 bases; junction bases outside the gene matches: 2. Germline-derived CDR1 and CDR2 are LNHDA and SQIVND (reference sequence). CDR3 size: 14 residues. The PCR was carried out with 60 Vbeta primers and 13 Jbeta primers. The table came from immunoSEQ multiplex PCR; TCRdb's copy has only in-frame clones and leaves some out. Seen here are fewer than 150,000 clones, around three quarters observed once, and the top ten hold around 3.1%. This TCR was recovered from a man aged 35 to 55 in good health and CMV-seronegative. Sample: PBMCs. V usage is TRBV19 and J usage is TRBJ2-1; 13 nucleotides match TRBD2. As DNA, the CDR3 is TGTGCCAGTAGACTAGCGGGAGGGGGCAATGAGCAGTTCTTC. It codes for CASRLAGGGNEQFF.